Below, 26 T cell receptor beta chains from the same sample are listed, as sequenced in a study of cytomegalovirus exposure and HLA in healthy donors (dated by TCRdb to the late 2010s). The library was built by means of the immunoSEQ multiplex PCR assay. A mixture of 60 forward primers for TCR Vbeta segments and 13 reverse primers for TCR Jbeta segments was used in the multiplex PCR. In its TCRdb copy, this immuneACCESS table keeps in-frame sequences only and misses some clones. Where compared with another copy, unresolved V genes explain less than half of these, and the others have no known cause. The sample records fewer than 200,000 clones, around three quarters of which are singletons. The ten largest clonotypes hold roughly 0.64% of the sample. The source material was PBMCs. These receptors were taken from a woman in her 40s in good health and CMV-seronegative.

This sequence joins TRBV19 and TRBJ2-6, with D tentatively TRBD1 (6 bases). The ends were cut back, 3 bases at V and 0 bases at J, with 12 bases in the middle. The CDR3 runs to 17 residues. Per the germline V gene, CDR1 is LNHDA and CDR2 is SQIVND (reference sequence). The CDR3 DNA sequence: TGTGCCAGTAGTATTGGGGGCAGACCCTCTGGGGCCAACGTCCTGACTTTC. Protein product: CASSIGGRPSGANVLTF.

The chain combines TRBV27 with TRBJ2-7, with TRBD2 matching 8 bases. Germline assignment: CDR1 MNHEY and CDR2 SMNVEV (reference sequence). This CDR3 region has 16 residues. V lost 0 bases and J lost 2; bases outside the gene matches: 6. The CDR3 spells CASSLSKAGAAYEQYF. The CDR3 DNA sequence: TGTGCCAGCAGTTTATCGAAAGCGGGGGCGGCCTACGAGCAGTACTTC.

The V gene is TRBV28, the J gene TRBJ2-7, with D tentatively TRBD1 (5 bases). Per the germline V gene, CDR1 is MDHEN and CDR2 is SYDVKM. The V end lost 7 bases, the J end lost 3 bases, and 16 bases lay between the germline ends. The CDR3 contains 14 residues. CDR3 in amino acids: CASTSGRGHYEQYF. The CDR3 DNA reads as TGTGCCAGCACTTCCGGACGCGGACACTACGAGCAGTACTTC. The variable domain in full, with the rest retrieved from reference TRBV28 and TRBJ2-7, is DVKVTQSSRYLVKRTGEKVFLECVQDMDHENMFWYRQDPGLGLRLIYFSYDVKMKEKGDIPEGYSVSREKKERFSLILESASTNQTSMYLCASTSGRGHYEQYFGPGTRLTVT.

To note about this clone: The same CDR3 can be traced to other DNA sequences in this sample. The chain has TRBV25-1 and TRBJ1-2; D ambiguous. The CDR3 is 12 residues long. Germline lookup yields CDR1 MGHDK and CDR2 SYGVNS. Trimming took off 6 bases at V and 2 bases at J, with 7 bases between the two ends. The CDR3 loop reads CASRGGNYGYTF. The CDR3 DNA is TGTGCCAGCAGGGGAGGGAACTATGGCTACACCTTC.

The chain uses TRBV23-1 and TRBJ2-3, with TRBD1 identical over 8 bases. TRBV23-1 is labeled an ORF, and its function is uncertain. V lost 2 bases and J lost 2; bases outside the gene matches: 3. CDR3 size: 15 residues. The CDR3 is CASSQADRVTDTQYF. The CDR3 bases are TGCGCCAGCAGTCAAGCGGACAGGGTCACAGATACGCAGTATTTT.

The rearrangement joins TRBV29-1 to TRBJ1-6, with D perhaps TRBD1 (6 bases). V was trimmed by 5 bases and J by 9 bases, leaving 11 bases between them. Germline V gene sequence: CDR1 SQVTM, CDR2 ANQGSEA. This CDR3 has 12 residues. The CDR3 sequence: CSVSTGGSPLHF. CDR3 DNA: TGCAGCGTTTCGACAGGTGGTTCACCCCTCCACTTT.

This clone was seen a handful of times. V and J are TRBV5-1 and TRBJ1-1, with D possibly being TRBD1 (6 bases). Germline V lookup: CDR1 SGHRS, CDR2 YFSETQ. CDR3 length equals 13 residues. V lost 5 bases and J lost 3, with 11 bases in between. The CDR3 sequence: CASSTQGHTEAFF. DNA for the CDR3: TGCGCCAGCAGTACCCAGGGGCACACTGAAGCTTTCTTT. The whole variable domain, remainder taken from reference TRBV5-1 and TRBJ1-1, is KAGVTQTPRYLIKTRGQQVTLSCSPISGHRSVSWYQQTPGQGLQFLFEYFSETQRNKGNFPGRFSGRQFSNSRSEMNVSTLELGDSALYLCASSTQGHTEAFFGQGTRLTVV.

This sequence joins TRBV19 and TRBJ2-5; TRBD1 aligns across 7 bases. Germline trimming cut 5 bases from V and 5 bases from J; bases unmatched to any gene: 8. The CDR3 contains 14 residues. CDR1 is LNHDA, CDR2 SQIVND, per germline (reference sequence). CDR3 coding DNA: TGTGCCAGTAGTGCCCCACAGGGGAGCGAGACCCAGTACTTC. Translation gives CASSAPQGSETQYF.

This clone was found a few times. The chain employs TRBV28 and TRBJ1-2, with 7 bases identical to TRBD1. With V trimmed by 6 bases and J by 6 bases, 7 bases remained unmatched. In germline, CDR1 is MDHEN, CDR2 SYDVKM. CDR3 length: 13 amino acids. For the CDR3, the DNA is TGTGCCAGCAGGTACGGACAGGCGAATGGCTACACCTTC. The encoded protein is CASRYGQANGYTF.

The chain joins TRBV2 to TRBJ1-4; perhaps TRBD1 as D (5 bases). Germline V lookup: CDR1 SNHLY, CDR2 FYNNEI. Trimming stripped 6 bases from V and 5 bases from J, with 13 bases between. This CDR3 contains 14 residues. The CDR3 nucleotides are TGTGCCAGCAGGTTGGGGGGGAAGAATGAAAAACTGTTTTTT. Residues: CASRLGGKNEKLFF.

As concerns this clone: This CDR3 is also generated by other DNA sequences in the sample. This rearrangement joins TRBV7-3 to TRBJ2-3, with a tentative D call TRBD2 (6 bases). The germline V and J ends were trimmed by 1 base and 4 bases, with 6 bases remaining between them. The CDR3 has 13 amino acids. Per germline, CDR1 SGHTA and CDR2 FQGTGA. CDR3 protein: CASSLREADTQYF. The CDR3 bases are TGTGCCAGCAGCTTAAGGGAGGCAGATACGCAGTATTTT.

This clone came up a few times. CDR3 sequence: CASSFEAGDAGELFF. Here the CDR3 DNA reads TGTGCCAGCAGCTTTGAGGCGGGGGATGCCGGGGAGCTGTTTTTT. This chain links TRBV5-4 with TRBJ2-2; 7 bases fit TRBD2. Looked up from germline, CDR1 is SGHNT and CDR2 is YYREEE (reference sequence). V shed 2 bases, J shed 6 bases, and the junction held 7 bases outside the gene matches. The CDR3 is 15 amino acids. Based on the CDR3 plus reference TRBV5-4 and TRBJ2-2, the full variable domain is ETGVTQSPTHLIKTRGQQVTLRCSSQSGHNTVSWYQQALGQGPQFIFQYYREEENGRGNFPPRFSGLQFPNYSSELNVNALELDDSALYLCASSFEAGDAGELFFGEGSRLTVL.

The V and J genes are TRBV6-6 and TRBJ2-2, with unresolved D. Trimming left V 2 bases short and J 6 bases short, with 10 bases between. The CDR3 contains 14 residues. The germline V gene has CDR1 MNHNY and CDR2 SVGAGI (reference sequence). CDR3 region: CASSYVSFAGELFF. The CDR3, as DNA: TGTGCCAGCAGTTACGTGAGTTTTGCCGGGGAGCTGTTTTTT.

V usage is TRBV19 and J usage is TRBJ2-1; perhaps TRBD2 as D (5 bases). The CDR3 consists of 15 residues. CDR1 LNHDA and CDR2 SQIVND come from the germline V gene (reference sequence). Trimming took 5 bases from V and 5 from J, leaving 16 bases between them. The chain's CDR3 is CASSGSGKPNNEQFF. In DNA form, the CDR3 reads TGTGCCAGTAGTGGATCCGGGAAGCCCAACAATGAGCAGTTCTTC.

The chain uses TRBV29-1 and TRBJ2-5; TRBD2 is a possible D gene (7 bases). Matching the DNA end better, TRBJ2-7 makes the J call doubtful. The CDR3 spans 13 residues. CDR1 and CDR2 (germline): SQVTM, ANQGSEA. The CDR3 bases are TGCAGCGCTGGGGGGGGGCACCCCTACGAGCAGTACTTC. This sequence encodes CSAGGGHPYEQYF.

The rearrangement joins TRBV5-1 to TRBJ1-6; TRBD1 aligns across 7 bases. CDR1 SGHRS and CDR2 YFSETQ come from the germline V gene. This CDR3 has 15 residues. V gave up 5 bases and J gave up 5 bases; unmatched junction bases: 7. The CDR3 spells CASRVGQNHNSPLHF. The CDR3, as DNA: TGCGCCAGCAGAGTGGGACAGAACCATAATTCACCCCTCCACTTT.

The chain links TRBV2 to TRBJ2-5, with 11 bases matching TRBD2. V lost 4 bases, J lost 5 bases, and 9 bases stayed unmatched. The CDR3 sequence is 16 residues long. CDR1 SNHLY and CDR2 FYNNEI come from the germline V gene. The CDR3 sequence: CASSGRLAGIRETQYF. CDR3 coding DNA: TGTGCCAGCAGTGGTAGACTAGCGGGGATCCGGGAGACCCAGTACTTC.

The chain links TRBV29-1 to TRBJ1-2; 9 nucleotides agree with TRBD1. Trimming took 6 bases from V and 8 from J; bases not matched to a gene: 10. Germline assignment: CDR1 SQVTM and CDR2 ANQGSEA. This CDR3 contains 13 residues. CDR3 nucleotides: TGCAGCGTAAGGACAGGGGAAGAAGGGGGCTACACCTTC. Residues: CSVRTGEEGGYTF.

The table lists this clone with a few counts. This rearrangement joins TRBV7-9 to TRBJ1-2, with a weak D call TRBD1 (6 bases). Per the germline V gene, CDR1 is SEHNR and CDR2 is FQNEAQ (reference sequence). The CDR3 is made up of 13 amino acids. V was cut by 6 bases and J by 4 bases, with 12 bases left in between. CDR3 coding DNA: TGTGCCAGCAGGCGGACAGACCTCTATGGCTACACCTTC. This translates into CASRRTDLYGYTF.

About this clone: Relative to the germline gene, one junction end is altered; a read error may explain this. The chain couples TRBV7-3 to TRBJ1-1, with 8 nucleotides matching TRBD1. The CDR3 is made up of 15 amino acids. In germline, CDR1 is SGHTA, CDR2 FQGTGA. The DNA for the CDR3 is TGTTCCAGCACCGACAGGGGTTCCATGAACACTGAAGCTTTCTTT. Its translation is CSSTDRGSMNTEAFF.

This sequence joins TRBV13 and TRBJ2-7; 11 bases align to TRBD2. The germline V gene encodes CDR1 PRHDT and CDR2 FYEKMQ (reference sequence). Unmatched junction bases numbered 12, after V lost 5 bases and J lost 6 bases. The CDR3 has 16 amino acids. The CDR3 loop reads CASSVLKLAGVSEQYF. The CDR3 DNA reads TGTGCCAGCAGCGTTCTGAAACTAGCGGGAGTTTCCGAGCAGTACTTC.

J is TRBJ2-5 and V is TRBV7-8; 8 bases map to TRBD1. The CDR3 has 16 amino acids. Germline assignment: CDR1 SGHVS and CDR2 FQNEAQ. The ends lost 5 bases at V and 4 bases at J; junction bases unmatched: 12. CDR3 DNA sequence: TGTGCCAGCAGCCTAACTTGGTTCGGACAGGGAGAGACCCAGTACTTC. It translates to CASSLTWFGQGETQYF.

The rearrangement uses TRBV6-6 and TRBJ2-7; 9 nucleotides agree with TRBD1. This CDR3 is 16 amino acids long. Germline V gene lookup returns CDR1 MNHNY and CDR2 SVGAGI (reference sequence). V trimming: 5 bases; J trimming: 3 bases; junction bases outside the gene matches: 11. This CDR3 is CASSPRTGVEDYEQYF. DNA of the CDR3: TGTGCCAGCAGTCCCCGGACAGGGGTTGAGGACTACGAGCAGTACTTC.

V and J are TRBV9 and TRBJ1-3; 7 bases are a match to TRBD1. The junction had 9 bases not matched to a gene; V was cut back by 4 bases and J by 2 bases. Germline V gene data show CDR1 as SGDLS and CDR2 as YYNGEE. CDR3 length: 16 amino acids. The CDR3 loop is CASSSSATGAGNTIYF. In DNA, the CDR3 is TGTGCCAGCAGCTCAAGCGCTACAGGGGCTGGAAACACCATATATTTT.

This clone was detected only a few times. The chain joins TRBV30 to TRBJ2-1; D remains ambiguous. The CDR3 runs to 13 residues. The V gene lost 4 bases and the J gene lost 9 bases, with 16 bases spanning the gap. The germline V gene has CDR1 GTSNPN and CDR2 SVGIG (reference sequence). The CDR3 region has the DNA TGTGCCTGGACTGCCGGGTTAGCCGGTGAGCAGTTCTTC. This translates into CAWTAGLAGEQFF.

This CDR3 reads CASSSSGGAHQPQHF. The CDR3 DNA reads as TGCGCCAGCAGCAGTTCGGGGGGGGCCCATCAGCCCCAGCATTTT. This chain links TRBV5-1 with TRBJ1-5; tentative D call: TRBD1 (6 bases). Germline loops: CDR1 SGHRS, CDR2 YFSETQ. V was cut by 4 bases and J by 5 bases, with 16 bases left in between. This CDR3 comprises 15 residues.